Shown below are 21 T cell receptor beta chains from a single sample sequenced in a study of T cells in Graves' hyperthyroidism and ophthalmopathy. What was amplified from RNA transcripts were TCR beta CDR3 regions. HTBI primers drove first-round RT-PCR of the TCR CDR3. Each CDR3 protein is one row after TCRdb ran MiXCR on the multiplex PCR reads. The sample contains about 590,000 distinct CDR3 sequences, 15% to 19% of which appear only once. The sample comprised blood. The receptors derive from a woman aged 25 to 39 with Graves' hyperthyroidism.

The chain employs TRBV4-1 and TRBJ2-2; TRBD2 agrees at 14 bases. Germline trimming cut 4 bases from V and 6 bases from J; bases unmatched to any gene: 4. CDR3 length: 16 residues. Germline assignment: CDR1 MGHRA and CDR2 YSYEKL. DNA of the CDR3: TGCGCCAGCAGCCCCCGACTAGCGGGAGGGTCCGGGGAGCTGTTTTTT. Amino acid sequence: CASSPRLAGGSGELFF.

This clonotype appeared many times. The V call is TRBV20-1, the J call TRBJ2-7; D unclear. The CDR3 contains 11 residues. CDR1 is DFQATT and CDR2 is SNEGSKA in the germline V gene (reference sequence). With 5 bases removed from V and 2 bases from J, the gap between germline ends came to 7 bases. CDR3 coding DNA: TGCAGTGCTGGTGATACCTACGAGCAGTACTTC. Amino acid sequence: CSAGDTYEQYF.

The genes are TRBV6-2 or TRBV6-3 and TRBJ1-4; D ambiguous. V shed 6 bases and J shed 3 bases, with 14 bases lying between them. CDR3 size: 15 residues. CDR1 and CDR2 from the germline V gene are MNHEY and SVGEGT. The CDR3: CASSGMGKPNEKLFF. The CDR3 bases are TGTGCCAGCAGCGGTATGGGAAAACCTAATGAAAAACTGTTTTTT.

This clonotype is a singleton in its sample. This chain links TRBV27 with TRBJ2-3, with D perhaps matching TRBD2 (6 bases). V was cut by 5 bases and J by 2 bases, with 17 bases left in between. The germline gives CDR1 MNHEY, CDR2 SMNVEV (reference sequence). The CDR3 contains 16 residues. DNA for the CDR3: TGTGCCAGCAGTCCAGAAGTGGTAGCGGTCACAGATACGCAGTATTTT. Protein: CASSPEVVAVTDTQYF.

This clonotype was counted between two and nine times. The gene calls are TRBV30 and TRBJ2-3; TRBD2 agrees at 8 bases. CDR1 is GTSNPN, CDR2 SVGIG, per germline (reference sequence). The trim removed 5 bases at V and 1 base at J, leaving 5 bases unmatched. This CDR3 has 14 residues. The CDR3 protein is CAWEREWGTDTQYF. The CDR3 DNA reads as TGTGCCTGGGAGCGGGAGTGGGGCACAGATACGCAGTATTTT.

This clonotype was picked up many times. The genes are TRBV20-1 and TRBJ2-7; no clear D gene. Trimming shortened V by 3 bases and J by 3 bases, and 18 bases separated the two germline ends. Germline V gene sequence: CDR1 DFQATT, CDR2 SNEGSKA (reference sequence). The CDR3 loop spans 15 amino acids. This chain's CDR3 is CSASFPASGNYEQYF. The CDR3 bases are TGCAGTGCTAGTTTCCCCGCCTCCGGCAACTACGAGCAGTACTTC.

J is TRBJ2-6 and V is TRBV19; TRBD2 is a possible D gene (6 bases). This CDR3 spans 16 amino acids. Trimming stripped 5 bases from V and 0 bases from J, with 11 bases between. Germline CDR1 is LNHDA and CDR2 is SQIVND (reference sequence). This chain's CDR3 is CASSPGLNSGANVLTF. CDR3 bases: TGTGCCAGTAGTCCGGGACTGAACTCTGGGGCCAACGTCCTGACTTTC.

This clonotype showed up many times. The V gene is TRBV12-3 or TRBV12-4, the J gene TRBJ1-6; 9 bases map to TRBD1. The ends lost 3 bases at V and 7 bases at J; junction bases unmatched: 7. The CDR3 has 16 amino acids. The CDR3 loop reads CASSLALGQGNSPLHF. The CDR3 DNA sequence: TGTGCCAGCAGTTTGGCCTTGGGACAGGGAAATTCACCCCTCCACTTT.

This clonotype was detected many times. V and J are TRBV15 and TRBJ2-7; D perhaps matches TRBD1 (5 bases). This CDR3 contains 14 residues. Germline values: CDR1 LNHNV, CDR2 YYDKDF (reference sequence). Trimming pared 2 bases from V and 1 base from J, leaving 9 bases between. The CDR3 DNA reads as TGTGCCACCAGCAGACTCGACAGATCCTACGAGCAGTACTTC. It translates to CATSRLDRSYEQYF.

This clonotype has at least ten counts. V is TRBV20-1 and J is TRBJ2-1, with TRBD1 matching 9 bases. Germline V gene data show CDR1 as DFQATT and CDR2 as SNEGSKA (reference sequence). V trimming: 6 bases; J trimming: 4 bases; junction bases outside the gene matches: 4. This CDR3 is 13 amino acids long. As DNA, the CDR3 is TGCAGTGCGCCGGGACAGGGTTACAATGAGCAGTTCTTC. Protein sequence: CSAPGQGYNEQFF.

Note on this clonotype: A much more abundant neighbour one base away suggests this may be a read error. The J gene is TRBJ2-3, the V gene TRBV30, with 7 bases identical to TRBD2. CDR3 length: 14 residues. The germline gives CDR1 GTSNPN, CDR2 SVGIG (reference sequence). Trimming at V came to 5 bases and at J to 8 bases, leaving 13 bases not matched to a gene. DNA for the CDR3: TGTGCCTGGGGTCTACTAGGAACGGGGGGTACGCAGTATTTT. This translates into CAWGLLGTGGTQYF.

The sample holds many counts of this clonotype. The V and J genes are TRBV20-1 and TRBJ2-7; 14 nucleotides match TRBD2. Germline loops: CDR1 DFQATT, CDR2 SNEGSKA (reference sequence). The CDR3 spans 16 residues. V dropped 3 bases and J dropped 2; count of bases not matched to a gene: 6. CDR3 nucleotides: TGCAGTGCTAGGGGAATGGGACTAGCGGGGGCCTACGAGCAGTACTTC. Translation gives CSARGMGLAGAYEQYF.

There are many counts of this clonotype. V usage is TRBV12-3 or TRBV12-4 and J usage is TRBJ2-7, with 9 nucleotides matching TRBD2. Trimming took 5 bases from V and 4 from J; bases not matched to a gene: 15. This CDR3 region has 17 residues. CDR3 sequence (DNA): TGTGCCAGCAGTCCGGCGACTAGCGGCTTACTTTGGTACGAGCAGTACTTC. It specifies CASSPATSGLLWYEQYF.

In this sample, this clonotype turned up many times. The chain links TRBV20-1 to TRBJ2-3; 9 nucleotides match TRBD2. V shed 7 bases and J 1 base; nucleotides not matched to a gene: 6. Looked up from germline, CDR1 is DFQATT and CDR2 is SNEGSKA (reference sequence). The length of the CDR3 is 14 residues. In DNA form, the CDR3 reads TGCAGTGTCAGACTAGCGGTGGGCACAGATACGCAGTATTTT. Translated: CSVRLAVGTDTQYF.

This clonotype was counted between two and nine times. The chain has TRBV7-2 and TRBJ2-3, with a possible D match to TRBD1 (5 bases). V dropped 3 bases and J dropped 2 bases, with 9 bases sitting between them. Per the germline V gene, CDR1 is SGHTA and CDR2 is FQGNSA. This CDR3 is 14 amino acids long. Here the CDR3 DNA reads TGTGCCAGCAGCTTTAGGGGTGCCACAGATACGCAGTATTTT. Protein product: CASSFRGATDTQYF. The entire variable domain, with the rest obtained from reference TRBV7-2 and TRBJ2-3, is as follows: GAGVSQSPSNKVTEKGKDVELRCDPISGHTALYWYRQSLGQGLEFLIYFQGNSAPDKSGLPSDRFSAERTGGSVSTLTIQRTQQEDSAVYLCASSFRGATDTQYFGPGTRLTVL.

This clonotype has a count of ten or more. The V call is TRBV10-3, the J call TRBJ1-1; 8 bases are a match to TRBD1. This CDR3 comprises 16 residues. CDR1 is ENHRY, CDR2 SYGVKD, per germline. J lost 0 bases, V lost 4 bases, and 7 bases had no gene match. In DNA form, the CDR3 reads TGTGCCATCAGTGGATCCCCGGACAGGGTGAACACTGAAGCTTTCTTT. Amino acid sequence: CAISGSPDRVNTEAFF.

In this sample, this clonotype turned up a few times. V gene TRBV2 combines with J gene TRBJ2-1; D not resolved. CDR3 size: 11 residues. The ends were cut back, 9 bases at V and 9 bases at J, with 12 bases in the middle. Germline assignment: CDR1 SNHLY and CDR2 FYNNEI. CDR3 DNA sequence: TGTGCCAGTGGGTTATCCCCTGAGCAGTTCTTC. It encodes CASGLSPEQFF. The whole variable domain, remainder taken from reference TRBV2 and TRBJ2-1, is EPEVTQTPSHQVTQMGQEVILRCVPISNHLYFYWYRQILGQKVEFLVSFYNNEISEKSEIFDDQFSVERPDGSNFTLKIRSTKLEDSAMYFCASGLSPEQFFGPGTRLTVL.

Points on this clonotype: The junction shows a germline mismatch at one end, possibly a read error. This sequence joins TRBV7-7 and TRBJ2-2; D may be TRBD1 or TRBD2 (5 bases each). This CDR3 spans 19 amino acids. CDR1 and CDR2 (germline): SSHAT, FNYEAQ (reference sequence). CDR3 sequence: CASSLTPYQGRSNTGELSF. CDR3 nucleotide sequence: TGTGCCAGCAGCTTGACCCCGTATCAGGGAAGGTCAAACACCGGGGAGCTGTCTTTT.

This clonotype has only a few counts. The V and J genes are TRBV20-1 and TRBJ1-2; 7 nucleotides line up with TRBD1. From germline, CDR1 is DFQATT and CDR2 SNEGSKA (reference sequence). V gave up 3 bases and J gave up 8 bases; unmatched junction bases: 12. CDR3 size: 14 residues. This CDR3 reads CSARRGGGGQGYTF. Written as DNA, the CDR3 is TGCAGTGCTAGGCGGGGGGGAGGGGGCCAGGGCTACACCTTC.

There are many counts of this clonotype. The gene calls are TRBV11-3 and TRBJ2-1, with 8 bases aligning to TRBD1. This CDR3 has 15 amino acids. V was pared by 1 base and J by 9 bases, with 8 bases of the junction left unmatched. The germline V gene encodes CDR1 SGHNT and CDR2 YENEEA. DNA for the CDR3: TGTGCCAGCAGCTTAGCCAGGGGGCGAATGGGTGAGCAGTTCTTC. Amino acids: CASSLARGRMGEQFF.

This clonotype was detected many times. The genes are TRBV24-1 and TRBJ2-1, with D perhaps matching TRBD2 (5 bases). Deletions cut 3 bases from V and 5 bases from J, with 13 bases between. CDR3 length equals 15 residues. Looked up from germline, CDR1 is KGHDR and CDR2 is SFDVKD. The CDR3 DNA sequence: TGTGCCACCAGTGATCTTGCGGAGGATCACAATGAGCAGTTCTTC. This encodes CATSDLAEDHNEQFF.